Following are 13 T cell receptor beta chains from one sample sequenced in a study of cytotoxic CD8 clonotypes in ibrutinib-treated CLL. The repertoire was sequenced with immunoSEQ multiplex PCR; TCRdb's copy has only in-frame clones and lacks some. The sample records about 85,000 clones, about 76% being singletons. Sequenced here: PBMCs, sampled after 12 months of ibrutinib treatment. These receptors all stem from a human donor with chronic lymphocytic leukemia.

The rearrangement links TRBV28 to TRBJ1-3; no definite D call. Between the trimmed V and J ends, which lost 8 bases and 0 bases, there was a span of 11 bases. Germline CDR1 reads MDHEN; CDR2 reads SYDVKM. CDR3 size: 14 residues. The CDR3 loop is CASGQTSSGNTIYF. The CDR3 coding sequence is TGTGCCAGCGGGCAGACTAGCTCTGGAAACACCATATATTTT.

The CDR3, as DNA: TGTGCCACGGCGGATAGCGGGGTTGGTGAGACCCAGTACTTC. Its protein is CATADSGVGETQYF. This sequence joins TRBV7-9 and TRBJ2-5, with 8 bases matching TRBD2. Germline V CDR1 and CDR2: SEHNR, FQNEAQ (reference sequence). The CDR3 runs 14 residues. V shed 10 bases, J shed 5 bases, and the junction held 12 bases outside the gene matches. Filled out from reference TRBV7-9 and TRBJ2-5, the complete variable domain reads DTGVSQNPRHKITKRGQNVTFRCDPISEHNRLYWYRQTLGQGPEFLTYFQNEAQLEKSRLLSDRFSAERPKGSFSTLEIQRTEQGDSAMYLCATADSGVGETQYFGPGTRLLVL.

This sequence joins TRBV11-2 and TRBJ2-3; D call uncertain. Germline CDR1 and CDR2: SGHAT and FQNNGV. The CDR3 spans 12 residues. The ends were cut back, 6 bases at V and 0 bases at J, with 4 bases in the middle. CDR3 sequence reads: CASSRSTDTQYF. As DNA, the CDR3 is TGTGCCAGCAGTCGGAGCACAGATACGCAGTATTTT. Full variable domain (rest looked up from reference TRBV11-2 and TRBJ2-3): EAGVAQSPRYKIIEKRQSVAFWCNPISGHATLYWYQQILGQGPKLLIQFQNNGVVDDSQLPKDRFSAERLKGVDSTLKIQPAKLEDSAVYLCASSRSTDTQYFGPGTRLTVL.

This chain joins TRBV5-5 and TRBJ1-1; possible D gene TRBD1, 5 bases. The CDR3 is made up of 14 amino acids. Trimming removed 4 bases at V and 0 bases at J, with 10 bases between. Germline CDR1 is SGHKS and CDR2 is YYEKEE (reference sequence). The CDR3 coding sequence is TGTGCCAGCAGCGTGGGGCCCCTGAACACTGAAGCTTTCTTT. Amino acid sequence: CASSVGPLNTEAFF.

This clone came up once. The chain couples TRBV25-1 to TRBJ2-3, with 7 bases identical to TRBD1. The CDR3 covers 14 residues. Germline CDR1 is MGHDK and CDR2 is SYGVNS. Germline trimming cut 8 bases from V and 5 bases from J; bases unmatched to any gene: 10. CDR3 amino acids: CASGHTGVGDTQYF. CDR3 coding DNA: TGTGCCAGCGGCCACACAGGGGTGGGAGATACGCAGTATTTT.

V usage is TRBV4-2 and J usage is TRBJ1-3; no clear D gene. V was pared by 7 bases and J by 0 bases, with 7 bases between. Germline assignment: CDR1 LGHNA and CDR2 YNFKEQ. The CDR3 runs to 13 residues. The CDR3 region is CASTPGSGNTIYF. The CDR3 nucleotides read TGTGCCAGCACCCCGGGCTCTGGAAACACCATATATTTT.

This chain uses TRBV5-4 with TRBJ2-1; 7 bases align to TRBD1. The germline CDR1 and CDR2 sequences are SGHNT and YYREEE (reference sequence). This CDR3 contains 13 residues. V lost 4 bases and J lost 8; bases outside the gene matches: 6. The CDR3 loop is CASSPYRGDEQFF. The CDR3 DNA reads TGTGCCAGCAGCCCCTACAGGGGCGATGAGCAGTTCTTC.

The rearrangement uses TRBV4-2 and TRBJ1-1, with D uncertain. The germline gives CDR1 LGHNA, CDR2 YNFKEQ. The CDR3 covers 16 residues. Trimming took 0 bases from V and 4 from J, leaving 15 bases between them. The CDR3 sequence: CASSQDKAGRGTEAFF. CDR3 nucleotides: TGTGCCAGCAGCCAAGATAAGGCAGGCCGCGGCACTGAAGCTTTCTTT.

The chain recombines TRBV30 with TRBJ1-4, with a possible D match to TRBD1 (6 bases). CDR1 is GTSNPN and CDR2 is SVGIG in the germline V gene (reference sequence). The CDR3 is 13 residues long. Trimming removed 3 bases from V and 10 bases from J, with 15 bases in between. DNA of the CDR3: TGTGCCTGGAGGGGGGCACCCGAAGGAAAACTGTTTTTT. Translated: CAWRGAPEGKLFF.

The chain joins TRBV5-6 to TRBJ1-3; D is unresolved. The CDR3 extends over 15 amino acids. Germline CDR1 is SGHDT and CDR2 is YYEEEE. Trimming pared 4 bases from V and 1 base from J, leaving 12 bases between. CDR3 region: CASSPLVASGNTIYF. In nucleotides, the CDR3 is TGTGCCAGCAGCCCGTTGGTGGCATCTGGAAACACCATATATTTT.

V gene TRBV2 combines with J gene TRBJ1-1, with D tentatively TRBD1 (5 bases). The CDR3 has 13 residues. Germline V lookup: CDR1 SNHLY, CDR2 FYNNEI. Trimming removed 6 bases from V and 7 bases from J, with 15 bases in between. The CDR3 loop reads CASRDLGVYEAFF. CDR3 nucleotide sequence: TGTGCCAGCAGGGACCTAGGGGTTTATGAAGCTTTCTTT. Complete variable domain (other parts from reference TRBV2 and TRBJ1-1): EPEVTQTPSHQVTQMGQEVILRCVPISNHLYFYWYRQILGQKVEFLVSFYNNEISEKSEIFDDQFSVERPDGSNFTLKIRSTKLEDSAMYFCASRDLGVYEAFFGQGTRLTVV.

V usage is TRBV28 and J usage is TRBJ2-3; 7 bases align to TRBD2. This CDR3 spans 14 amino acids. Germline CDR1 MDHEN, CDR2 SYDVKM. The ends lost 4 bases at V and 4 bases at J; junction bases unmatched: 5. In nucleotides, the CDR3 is TGTGCCAGCAGTTGGGGCGGGAGCGCAGATACGCAGTATTTT. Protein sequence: CASSWGGSADTQYF. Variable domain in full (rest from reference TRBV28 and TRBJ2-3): DVKVTQSSRYLVKRTGEKVFLECVQDMDHENMFWYRQDPGLGLRLIYFSYDVKMKEKGDIPEGYSVSREKKERFSLILESASTNQTSMYLCASSWGGSADTQYFGPGTRLTVL.

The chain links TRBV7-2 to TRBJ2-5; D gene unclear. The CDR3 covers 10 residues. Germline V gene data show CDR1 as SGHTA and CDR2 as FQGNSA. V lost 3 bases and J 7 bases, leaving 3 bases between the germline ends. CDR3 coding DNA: TGTGCCAGCAGCTTGGGGACCCAGTACTTC. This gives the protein CASSLGTQYF. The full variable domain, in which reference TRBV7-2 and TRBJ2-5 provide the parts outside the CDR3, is GAGVSQSPSNKVTEKGKDVELRCDPISGHTALYWYRQSLGQGLEFLIYFQGNSAPDKSGLPSDRFSAERTGGSVSTLTIQRTQQEDSAVYLCASSLGTQYFGPGTRLLVL.